Included here is one TCR beta chain sequence, with context. This record belongs to a study of blood T cell repertoires in COVID-19. Study-level information: Sites in the United States, Italy and Spain provided acute and convalescent COVID-19 samples. T cells, B-cell-depleted T cells, or PBMCs supplied cDNA or gDNA.

Trimming shortened V by 0 bases and J by 4 bases, and 11 bases separated the two germline ends. Germline-derived CDR1 and CDR2 are SGHKS and YYEKEE (reference sequence). The CDR3 covers 15 residues. Original handling: The assay estimated nucleated cells by amplifying reference gene primers. Generated by immunoSEQ multiplex PCR, the TCRdb table keeps only in-frame clones and is missing some. The D gene and trimming were derived from the DNA, and the V and J assignments and clone size from that table. The table has around 250,000 clones, approximately 85% seen once. The V and J genes are TRBV5-5 and TRBJ1-5; D uncertain. The sample consisted of peripheral blood. The receptor was derived from a middle-aged man with active or convalescent COVID-19. The chain's CDR3 is CASSLASTANQPQHF. CDR3 sequence (DNA): TGTGCCAGCAGCTTGGCTTCTACAGCTAATCAGCCCCAGCATTTT. Combining the CDR3 with reference TRBV5-5 and TRBJ1-5 gives the whole variable domain DAGVTQSPTHLIKTRGQQVTLRCSPISGHKSVSWYQQVLGQGPQFIFQYYEKEERGRGNFPDRFSARQFPNYSSELNVNALLLGDSALYLCASSLASTANQPQHFGDGTRLSIL.